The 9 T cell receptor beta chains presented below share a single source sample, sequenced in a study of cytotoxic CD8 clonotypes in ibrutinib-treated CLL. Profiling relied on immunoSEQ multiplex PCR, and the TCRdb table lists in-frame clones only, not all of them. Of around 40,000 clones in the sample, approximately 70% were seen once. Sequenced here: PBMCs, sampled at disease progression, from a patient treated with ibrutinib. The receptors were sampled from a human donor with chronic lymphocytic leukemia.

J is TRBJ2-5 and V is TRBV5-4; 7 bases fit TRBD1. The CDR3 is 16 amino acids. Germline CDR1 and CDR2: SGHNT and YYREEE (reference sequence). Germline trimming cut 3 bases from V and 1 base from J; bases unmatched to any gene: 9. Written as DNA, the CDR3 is TGTGCCAGCAGCTATGACAGGGTAGGGTCCCAAGAGACCCAGTACTTC. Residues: CASSYDRVGSQETQYF.

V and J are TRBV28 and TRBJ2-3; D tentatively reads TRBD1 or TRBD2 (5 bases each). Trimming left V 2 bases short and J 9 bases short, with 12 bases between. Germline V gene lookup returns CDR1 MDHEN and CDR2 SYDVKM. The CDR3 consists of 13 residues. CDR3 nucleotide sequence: TGTGCCAGCAGTTTACGAGGGGCAGGGACGCAGTATTTT. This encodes CASSLRGAGTQYF.

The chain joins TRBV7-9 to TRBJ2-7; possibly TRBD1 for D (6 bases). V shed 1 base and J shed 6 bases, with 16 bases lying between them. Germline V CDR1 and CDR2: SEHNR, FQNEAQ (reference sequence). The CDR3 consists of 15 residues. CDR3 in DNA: TGTGCCAGCAGCTTAGGGGGGCAGGGATCGGCCGAGCAGTACTTC. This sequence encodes CASSLGGQGSAEQYF.

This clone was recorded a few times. The CDR3 DNA follows: TGTGCCAGCGCCACCTCAGGGGACGAGCAGTACTTC. It codes for CASATSGDEQYF. The gene calls are TRBV11-2 and TRBJ2-7; D is possibly TRBD1 (6 bases). The CDR3 totals 12 residues. CDR1 and CDR2 from the germline V gene are SGHAT and FQNNGV. Trimming removed 8 bases at V and 5 bases at J, with 13 bases between.

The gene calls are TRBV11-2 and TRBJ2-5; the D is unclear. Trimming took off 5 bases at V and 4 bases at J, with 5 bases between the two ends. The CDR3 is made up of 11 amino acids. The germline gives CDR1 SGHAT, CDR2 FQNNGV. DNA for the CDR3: TGTGCCAGCAGCCTGAGAGAGACCCAGTACTTC. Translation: CASSLRETQYF.

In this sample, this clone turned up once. The CDR3 loop is CASSYGMGAEYEQFF. The CDR3 DNA is TGTGCCAGCAGCTACGGGATGGGCGCCGAATATGAGCAGTTCTTC. The chain uses TRBV28 and TRBJ2-1, with a possible D match to TRBD2 (5 bases). The length of the CDR3 is 15 residues. V dropped 6 bases and J dropped 8 bases, with 20 bases sitting between them. Germline V lookup: CDR1 MDHEN, CDR2 SYDVKM. The full variable domain, completed using reference TRBV28 and TRBJ2-1, is DVKVTQSSRYLVKRTGEKVFLECVQDMDHENMFWYRQDPGLGLRLIYFSYDVKMKEKGDIPEGYSVSREKKERFSLILESASTNQTSMYLCASSYGMGAEYEQFFGPGTRLTVL.

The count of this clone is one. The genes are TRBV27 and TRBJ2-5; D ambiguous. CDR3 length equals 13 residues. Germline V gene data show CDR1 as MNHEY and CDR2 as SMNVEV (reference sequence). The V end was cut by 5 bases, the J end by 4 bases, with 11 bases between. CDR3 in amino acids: CASSTTLIETQYF. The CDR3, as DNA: TGTGCCAGCAGTACGACACTGATAGAGACCCAGTACTTC.

The CDR3 DNA follows: TGCGCCAGCGGAGACGTCTCTGGGGCCAACGTCCTGACTTTC. This gives the protein CASGDVSGANVLTF. The chain links TRBV5-1 to TRBJ2-6, with D hard to call. Between the trimmed V and J ends, which lost 7 bases and 0 bases, there was a span of 8 bases. The CDR3 runs 14 residues. Per the germline V gene, CDR1 is SGHRS and CDR2 is YFSETQ.

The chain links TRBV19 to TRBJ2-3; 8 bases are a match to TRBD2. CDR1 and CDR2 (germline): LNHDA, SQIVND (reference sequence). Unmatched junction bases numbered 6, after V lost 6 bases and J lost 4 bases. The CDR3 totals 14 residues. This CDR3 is CASSHGGGPDTQYF. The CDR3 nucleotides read TGTGCCAGTAGCCACGGGGGGGGCCCAGATACGCAGTATTTT.